The 25 T cell receptor beta chains below were found in one sample sequenced in a study of CD8+ T cells in alopecia areata. The treatment was: oral pan-JAK inhibitor, 5-10 mg twice daily. In each case, RNA was isolated and then reverse transcribed into cDNA as the sequencing template. Repertoires were generated with immunoSEQ multiplex PCR, while TCRdb's copy carries only in-frame clones and drops some. The sample contains 160,000 or so clones, about 54% of which appear only once. The specimen comprised CD4+ T cells sorted from blood, sampled between weeks 55 and 70, from a patient treated with tofacitinib. These receptors were taken from a human donor with alopecia areata.

The rearrangement uses TRBV7-9 and TRBJ1-3, with D perhaps TRBD1 (5 bases). Germline V gene data show CDR1 as SEHNR and CDR2 as FQNEAQ (reference sequence). Trimming removed 5 bases from V and 7 bases from J, with 18 bases in between. CDR3 size: 15 residues. The CDR3 spells CASSPDGTRGNTIYF. The DNA of the CDR3 is TGTGCCAGCAGCCCCGACGGGACCCGGGGGAACACCATATATTTT.

The chain carries TRBV7-6 and TRBJ2-5; the D gene is possibly TRBD2 (6 bases). The CDR3 has 14 amino acids. Germline lookup yields CDR1 SGHVS and CDR2 FNYEAQ. V dropped 4 bases and J dropped 5 bases, with 14 bases sitting between them. The CDR3 is CASSSRRGGETQYF. The DNA of the CDR3 is TGTGCCAGCAGCTCCAGGCGGGGTGGGGAGACCCAGTACTTC.

V and J are TRBV4-1 and TRBJ2-5; 10 bases are shared with TRBD2. This CDR3 contains 19 residues. J gave up 5 bases and V 0 bases, and 15 bases lay outside the gene matches. Germline loops: CDR1 MGHRA, CDR2 YSYEKL. The CDR3 protein is CASSQELTSGVNRMETQYF. CDR3 coding DNA: TGCGCCAGCAGCCAAGAGTTAACTAGCGGGGTTAATCGCATGGAGACCCAGTACTTC.

The V and J genes are TRBV5-6 and TRBJ1-2; D possibly corresponds to TRBD1 (6 bases). CDR3 length: 13 residues. Trimming left V 4 bases short and J 4 bases short, with 11 bases between. CDR1 is SGHDT, CDR2 YYEEEE, per germline. For the CDR3, the DNA is TGTGCCAGCAGCGGGGACATATCCTATGGCTACACCTTC. Encoded protein: CASSGDISYGYTF.

The gene calls are TRBV29-1 and TRBJ2-7, with D possibly matching TRBD1 (7 bases). V was shortened by 7 bases and J by 5 bases, with 12 bases between the two germline ends. CDR3 length: 11 residues. The germline CDR1 and CDR2 sequences are SQVTM and ANQGSEA. CDR3 residues: CSGARGDEQYF. The CDR3 nucleotides are TGCAGCGGAGCCAGGGGGGACGAGCAGTACTTC.

The chain links TRBV19 to TRBJ2-5; either TRBD1 or TRBD2 may fit D (6 bases each). The V gene's germline CDR1 is LNHDA and CDR2 SQIVND (reference sequence). The CDR3 consists of 15 residues. V was clipped by 5 bases and J by 4 bases, with 17 bases between them. The CDR3 coding sequence is TGTGCCAGTAGTGAGGCCGGCAGGGGAGGAGAGACCCAGTACTTC. Translating it yields CASSEAGRGGETQYF.

This clone was recorded a few times. The chain carries TRBV29-1 and TRBJ1-2, with D possibly TRBD1 on 5 matching bases. The V gene's germline CDR1 is SQVTM and CDR2 ANQGSEA. Deletions cut 6 bases from V and 7 bases from J, with 18 bases between. This CDR3 has 13 amino acids. In DNA form, the CDR3 reads TGCAGCGTCCACGCGGGGCAGGAGGGTGGCTACACCTTC. Its protein is CSVHAGQEGGYTF.

The chain carries TRBV5-1 and TRBJ2-5; no definite D call. Deletions cut 1 base from V and 4 bases from J, with 8 bases between. Germline V gene lookup returns CDR1 SGHRS and CDR2 YFSETQ. The CDR3 loop spans 13 amino acids. For the CDR3, the DNA is TGCGCCAGCAGCTTGCTAAAGATAGAGACCCAGTACTTC. This encodes CASSLLKIETQYF.

CDR3 DNA sequence: TGTGCCAGCAGTTACGGGAGTGCGGAGACCCAGTACTTC. It specifies CASSYGSAETQYF. The chain couples TRBV6-5 to TRBJ2-5; D perhaps matches TRBD2 (5 bases). The CDR3 covers 13 residues. Trimming stripped 2 bases from V and 5 bases from J, with 9 bases between. CDR1 is MNHEY, CDR2 SVGAGI, per germline.

The genes are TRBV29-1 and TRBJ2-7; a possible D gene is TRBD1 (5 bases). Germline V lookup: CDR1 SQVTM, CDR2 ANQGSEA. Trimming left V 4 bases short and J 6 bases short, with 16 bases between. This CDR3 comprises 13 residues. DNA for the CDR3: TGCAGCGTTGGTACAGGCCCGTCTGCCGAGCAGTACTTC. Translation gives CSVGTGPSAEQYF.

CDR3 nucleotide sequence: TGCGCCAGCAGCGTGAGCGGGGGACAAGAGACCCAGTACTTC. Residues: CASSVSGGQETQYF. The chain combines TRBV5-1 with TRBJ2-5; 8 positions match TRBD2. The CDR3 has 14 amino acids. Germline CDR1 SGHRS, CDR2 YFSETQ. The ends lost 4 bases at V and 2 bases at J; junction bases unmatched: 4.

This clone was picked up a small number of times. V is TRBV14 and J is TRBJ2-1, with 7 bases lining up with TRBD2. The CDR3 runs to 17 residues. Germline CDR1 and CDR2: SGHDN and FVKESK. After removal of 1 base from V and 4 bases from J, the junction contained 10 bases not matched to a gene. The CDR3: CASSQASGALTYNEQFF. DNA for the CDR3: TGTGCCAGCAGCCAAGCGAGCGGGGCGCTGACTTACAATGAGCAGTTCTTC.

This clone was detected a few times. The CDR3, as DNA: TGCAGCGTTGGCGCAGGGGACATTCAGTACTTC. Translated: CSVGAGDIQYF. This chain links TRBV29-1 with TRBJ2-4, with a tentative D call TRBD1 (6 bases). The CDR3 is made up of 11 amino acids. The germline V gene has CDR1 SQVTM and CDR2 ANQGSEA. V lost 4 bases, J lost 8 bases, and 9 bases lay in between.

The chain combines TRBV2 with TRBJ2-7, with 7 bases aligning to TRBD1. This CDR3 spans 13 amino acids. The ends lost 7 bases at V and 0 bases at J; junction bases unmatched: 3. The germline V gene encodes CDR1 SNHLY and CDR2 FYNNEI. CDR3 DNA sequence: TGTGCCAGCATTAGGGACAGCTCCTACGAGCAGTACTTC. This encodes CASIRDSSYEQYF.

Concerning this clone: A junction boundary mismatches the germline segment, possibly from a read error. The rearrangement links TRBV27 to TRBJ1-2, with D perhaps matching TRBD1 (6 bases). The germline V gene has CDR1 MNHEY and CDR2 SMNVEV (reference sequence). The CDR3 has 13 amino acids. CDR3 residues: CAGSFNTGNGYTF. CDR3 DNA: TGTGCCGGCAGTTTCAATACAGGGAATGGCTACACCTTC.

The chain couples TRBV29-1 to TRBJ1-1; D not certain. The CDR3 is 12 amino acids. V shed 6 bases and J shed 5 bases, with 13 bases lying between them. Germline V lookup: CDR1 SQVTM, CDR2 ANQGSEA. The CDR3 spells CSVSSGGTEAFF. The CDR3 region has the DNA TGCAGCGTCTCCTCGGGCGGGACTGAAGCTTTCTTT.

The chain recombines TRBV18 with TRBJ2-7; D ambiguous. The germline V and J ends were trimmed by 1 base and 1 base, with 11 bases remaining between them. Germline loops: CDR1 KGHSH, CDR2 LQKENI. The CDR3 length is 15 residues. The CDR3 here is CASSPQPAGSYEQYF. DNA of the CDR3: TGTGCCAGCTCACCACAGCCCGCCGGGTCCTACGAGCAGTACTTC.

This sequence joins TRBV30 and TRBJ1-3; D gene unclear. V gave up 2 bases and J gave up 0 bases, with 17 bases separating them. There are 17 residues in the CDR3. Germline V gene data show CDR1 as GTSNPN and CDR2 as SVGIG (reference sequence). The CDR3 nucleotides are TGTGCCTGGAGTAATGTGAGGGTCTTAAGCTCTGGAAACACCATATATTTT. This codes for CAWSNVRVLSSGNTIYF.

The chain is built from TRBV30 and TRBJ1-5; D gene ambiguous. Germline CDR1 reads GTSNPN; CDR2 reads SVGIG (reference sequence). The CDR3 is 12 amino acids. V gave up 0 bases and J gave up 4 bases, with 4 bases separating them. DNA of the CDR3: TGTGCCTGGAGTGTAGCGAATCAGCCCCAGCATTTT. This gives the protein CAWSVANQPQHF.

This sequence joins TRBV27 and TRBJ1-5; D uncertain. The V end was cut by 3 bases, the J end by 11 bases, with 14 bases between. The CDR3 totals 13 residues. Germline V gene data show CDR1 as MNHEY and CDR2 as SMNVEV (reference sequence). The CDR3 loop reads CASSLSGREAQHF. The CDR3 DNA reads TGTGCCAGCAGTTTGTCCGGCCGGGAAGCCCAGCATTTT.

In this sample, this clone turned up a few times. The chain uses TRBV6-5 and TRBJ2-5, with TRBD1 as a possible D gene (7 bases). The V end lost 6 bases, the J end lost 3 bases, and 14 bases lay between the germline ends. The V gene's germline CDR1 is MNHEY and CDR2 SVGAGI. The CDR3 extends over 14 amino acids. The CDR3 is CASRRDSAKETQYF. CDR3 bases: TGTGCCAGCAGGCGGGACAGTGCCAAAGAGACCCAGTACTTC.

In this sample, this clone turned up many times. The V and J genes are TRBV11-2 and TRBJ1-1; D is possibly TRBD1 (6 bases). The CDR3 sequence is 13 residues long. V was clipped by 5 bases and J by 3 bases, with 10 bases between them. The germline gives CDR1 SGHAT, CDR2 FQNNGV. The CDR3 spells CASSVGQHTEAFF. The CDR3 DNA reads as TGTGCCAGCAGCGTAGGACAGCACACTGAAGCTTTCTTT.

The chain has TRBV2 and TRBJ1-5; a possible D gene is TRBD1 (5 bases). The germline V gene encodes CDR1 SNHLY and CDR2 FYNNEI. V lost 8 bases to trimming and J lost 7 bases, with 18 bases between them. CDR3 length equals 14 residues. The CDR3 sequence is CASGGDGGVQPQHF. CDR3 sequence (DNA): TGTGCCAGCGGGGGTGATGGGGGAGTGCAGCCCCAGCATTTT.

Comment on this clone: One end of the junction fails to match germline, which may point to a read error. V and J are TRBV7-7 and TRBJ2-1; the match to TRBD2 covers 15 bases. This CDR3 comprises 16 residues. Germline V gene lookup returns CDR1 SSHAT and CDR2 FNYEAQ (reference sequence). CDR3 amino acids: CASSPGLAGGLGEQFF. Written as DNA, the CDR3 is TGTGCTAGCAGCCCAGGACTAGCGGGGGGGCTGGGTGAGCAGTTCTTC.

The DNA of the CDR3 is TGTGCCAGCAGCCCGGGGCCCAATGAAAAACTGTTTTTT. Protein sequence: CASSPGPNEKLFF. The rearrangement links TRBV7-3 to TRBJ1-4; possibly TRBD1 for D (5 bases). Trimming shortened V by 5 bases and J by 5 bases, and 9 bases separated the two germline ends. The CDR3 totals 13 residues. Germline CDR1 SGHTA, CDR2 FQGTGA.